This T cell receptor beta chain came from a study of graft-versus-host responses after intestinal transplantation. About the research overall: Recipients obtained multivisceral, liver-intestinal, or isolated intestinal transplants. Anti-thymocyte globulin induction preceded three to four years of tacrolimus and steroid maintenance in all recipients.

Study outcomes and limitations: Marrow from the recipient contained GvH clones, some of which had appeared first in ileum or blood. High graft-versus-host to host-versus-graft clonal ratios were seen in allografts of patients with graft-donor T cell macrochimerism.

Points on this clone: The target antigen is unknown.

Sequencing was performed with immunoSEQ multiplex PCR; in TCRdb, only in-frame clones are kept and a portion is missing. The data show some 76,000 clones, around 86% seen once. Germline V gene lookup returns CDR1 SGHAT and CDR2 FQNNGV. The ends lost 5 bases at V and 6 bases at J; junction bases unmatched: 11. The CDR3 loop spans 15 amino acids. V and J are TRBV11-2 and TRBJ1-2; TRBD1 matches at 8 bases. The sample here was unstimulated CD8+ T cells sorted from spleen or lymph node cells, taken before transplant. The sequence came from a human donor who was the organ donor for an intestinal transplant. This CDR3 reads CASSQTTGDMDGYTF. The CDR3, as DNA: TGTGCCAGCAGCCAGACGACAGGGGATATGGATGGCTACACCTTC.